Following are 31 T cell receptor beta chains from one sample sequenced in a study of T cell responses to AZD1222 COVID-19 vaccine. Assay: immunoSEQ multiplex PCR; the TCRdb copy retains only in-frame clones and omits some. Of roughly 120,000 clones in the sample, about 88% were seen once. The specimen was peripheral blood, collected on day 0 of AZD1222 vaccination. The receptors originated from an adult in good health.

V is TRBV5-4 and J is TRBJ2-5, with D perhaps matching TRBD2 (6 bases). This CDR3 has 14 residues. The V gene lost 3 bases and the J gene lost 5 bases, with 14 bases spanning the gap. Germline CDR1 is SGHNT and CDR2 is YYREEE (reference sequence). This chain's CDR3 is CASSWGGVEETQYF. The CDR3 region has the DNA TGTGCCAGCAGCTGGGGAGGTGTGGAGGAGACCCAGTACTTC.

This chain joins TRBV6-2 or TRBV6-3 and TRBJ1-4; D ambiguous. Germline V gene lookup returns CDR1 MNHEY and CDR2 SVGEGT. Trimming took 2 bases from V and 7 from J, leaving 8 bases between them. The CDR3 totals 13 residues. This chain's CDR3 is CASSYRETEKLFF. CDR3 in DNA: TGTGCCAGCAGTTACAGAGAGACTGAAAAACTGTTTTTT.

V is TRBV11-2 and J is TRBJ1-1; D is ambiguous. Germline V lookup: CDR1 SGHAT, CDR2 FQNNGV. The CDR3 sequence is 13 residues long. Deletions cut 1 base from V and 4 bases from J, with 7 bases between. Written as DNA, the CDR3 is TGTGCCAGCAGCTTAGGGTCGGGCACTGAAGCTTTCTTT. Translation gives CASSLGSGTEAFF.

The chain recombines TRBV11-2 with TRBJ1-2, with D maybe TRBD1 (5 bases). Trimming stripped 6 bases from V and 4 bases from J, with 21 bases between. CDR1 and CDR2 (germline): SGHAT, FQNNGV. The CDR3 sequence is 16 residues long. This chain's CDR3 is CASRRLRSEGSYGYTF. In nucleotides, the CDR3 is TGTGCCAGCAGGCGACTTCGCAGTGAGGGGAGCTATGGCTACACCTTC.

In DNA form, the CDR3 reads TGTGCCAGCAGCTTGGGGACAGGGGGAATAGTCGGGGAGCTGTTTTTT. Translated, it gives CASSLGTGGIVGELFF. The V gene is TRBV5-6, the J gene TRBJ2-2; the match to TRBD1 covers 10 bases. The length of the CDR3 is 16 residues. Looked up from germline, CDR1 is SGHDT and CDR2 is YYEEEE. Unmatched junction bases numbered 6, after V lost 0 bases and J lost 7 bases.

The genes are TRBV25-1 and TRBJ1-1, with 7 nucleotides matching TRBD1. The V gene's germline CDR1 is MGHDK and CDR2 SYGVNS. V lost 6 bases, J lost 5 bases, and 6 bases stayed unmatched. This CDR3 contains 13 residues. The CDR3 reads CASSATGVTEAFF. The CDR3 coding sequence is TGTGCCAGCAGCGCCACAGGGGTAACTGAAGCTTTCTTT.

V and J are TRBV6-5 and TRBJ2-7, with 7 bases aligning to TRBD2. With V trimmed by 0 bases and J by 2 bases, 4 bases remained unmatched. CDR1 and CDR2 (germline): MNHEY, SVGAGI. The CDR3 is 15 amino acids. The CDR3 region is CASSYSTGLAYEQYF. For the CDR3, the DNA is TGTGCCAGCAGTTACTCAACTGGACTAGCCTACGAGCAGTACTTC.

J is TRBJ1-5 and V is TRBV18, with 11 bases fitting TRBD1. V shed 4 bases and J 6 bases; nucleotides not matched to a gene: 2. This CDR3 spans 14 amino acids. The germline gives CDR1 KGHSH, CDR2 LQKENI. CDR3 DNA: TGTGCCAGCTCACGGACAGGGGGCGGTCAGCCCCAGCATTTT. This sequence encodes CASSRTGGGQPQHF.

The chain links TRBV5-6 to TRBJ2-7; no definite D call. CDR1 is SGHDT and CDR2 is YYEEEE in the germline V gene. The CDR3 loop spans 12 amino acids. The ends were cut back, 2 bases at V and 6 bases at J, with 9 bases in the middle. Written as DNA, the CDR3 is TGTGCCAGCAGCTTATTAAGGGCCGAGCAGTACTTC. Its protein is CASSLLRAEQYF.

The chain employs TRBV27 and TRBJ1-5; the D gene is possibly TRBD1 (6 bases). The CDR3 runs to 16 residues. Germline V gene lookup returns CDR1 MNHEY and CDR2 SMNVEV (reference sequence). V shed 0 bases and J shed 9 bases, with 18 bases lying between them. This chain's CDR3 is CASSLSGGDGGLPQHF. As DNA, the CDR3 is TGTGCCAGCAGTTTATCGGGTGGGGATGGGGGCCTGCCCCAGCATTTT.

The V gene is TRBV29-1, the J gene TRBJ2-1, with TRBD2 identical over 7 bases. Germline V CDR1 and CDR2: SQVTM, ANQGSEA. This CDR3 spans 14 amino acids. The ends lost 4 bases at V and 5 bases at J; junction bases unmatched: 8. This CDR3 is CSVGGGSVHNEQFF. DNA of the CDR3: TGCAGCGTTGGGGGCGGGAGTGTGCACAATGAGCAGTTCTTC.

CDR3 sequence reads: CASLTAVGTDTQYF. DNA of the CDR3: TGTGCCAGTCTGACTGCCGTTGGCACAGATACGCAGTATTTT. The chain combines TRBV6-5 with TRBJ2-3; D is unclear. CDR3 length: 14 amino acids. Trimming shortened V by 9 bases and J by 1 base, and 14 bases separated the two germline ends. Germline values: CDR1 MNHEY, CDR2 SVGAGI.

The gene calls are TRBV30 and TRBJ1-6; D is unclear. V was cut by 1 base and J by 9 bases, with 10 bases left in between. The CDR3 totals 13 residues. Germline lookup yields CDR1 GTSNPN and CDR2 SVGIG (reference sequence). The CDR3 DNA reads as TGTGCCTGGAGTGACTCCTGGGTTTCACCCCTCCACTTT. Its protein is CAWSDSWVSPLHF.

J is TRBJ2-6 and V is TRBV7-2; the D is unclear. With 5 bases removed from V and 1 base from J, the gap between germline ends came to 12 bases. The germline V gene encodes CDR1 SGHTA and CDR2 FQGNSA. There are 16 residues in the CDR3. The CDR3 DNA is TGTGCCAGCAGCCGTAGGGCGAGTTCTGGGGCCAACGTCCTGACTTTC. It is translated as CASSRRASSGANVLTF.

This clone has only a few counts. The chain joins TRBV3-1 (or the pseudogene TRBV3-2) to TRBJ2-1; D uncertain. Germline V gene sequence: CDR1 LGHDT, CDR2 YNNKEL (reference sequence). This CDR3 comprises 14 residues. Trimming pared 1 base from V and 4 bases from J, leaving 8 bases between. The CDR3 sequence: CASSQGGGYNEQFF. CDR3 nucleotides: TGTGCCAGCAGCCAAGGAGGCGGATACAATGAGCAGTTCTTC.

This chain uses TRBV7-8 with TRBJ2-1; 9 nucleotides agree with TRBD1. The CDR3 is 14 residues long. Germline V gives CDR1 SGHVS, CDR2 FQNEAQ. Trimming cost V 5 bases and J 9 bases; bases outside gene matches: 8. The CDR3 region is CASSVRDRDGEQFF. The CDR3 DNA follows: TGTGCCAGCAGCGTCCGGGACAGGGACGGTGAGCAGTTCTTC.

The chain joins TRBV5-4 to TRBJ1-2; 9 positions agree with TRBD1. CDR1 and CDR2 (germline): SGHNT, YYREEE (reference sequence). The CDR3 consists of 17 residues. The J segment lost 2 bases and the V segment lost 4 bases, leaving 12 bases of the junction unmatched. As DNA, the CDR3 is TGTGCCAGCAGCACGGGACAGGGTCATACCGGGAACTATGGCTACACCTTC. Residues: CASSTGQGHTGNYGYTF. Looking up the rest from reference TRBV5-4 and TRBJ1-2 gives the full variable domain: ETGVTQSPTHLIKTRGQQVTLRCSSQSGHNTVSWYQQALGQGPQFIFQYYREEENGRGNFPPRFSGLQFPNYSSELNVNALELDDSALYLCASSTGQGHTGNYGYTFGSGTRLTVV.

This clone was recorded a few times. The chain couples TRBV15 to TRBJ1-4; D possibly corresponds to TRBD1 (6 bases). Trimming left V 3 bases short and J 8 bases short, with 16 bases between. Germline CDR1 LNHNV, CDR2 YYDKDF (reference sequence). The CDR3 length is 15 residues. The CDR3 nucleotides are TGTGCCACCAGCAGTCTTGGACAGTGGGGGGAAAAACTGTTTTTT. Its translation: CATSSLGQWGEKLFF. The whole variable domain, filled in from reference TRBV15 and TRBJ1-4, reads DAMVIQNPRYQVTQFGKPVTLSCSQTLNHNVMYWYQQKSSQAPKLLFHYYDKDFNNEADTPDNFQSRRPNTSFCFLDIRSPGLGDTAMYLCATSSLGQWGEKLFFGSGTQLSVL.

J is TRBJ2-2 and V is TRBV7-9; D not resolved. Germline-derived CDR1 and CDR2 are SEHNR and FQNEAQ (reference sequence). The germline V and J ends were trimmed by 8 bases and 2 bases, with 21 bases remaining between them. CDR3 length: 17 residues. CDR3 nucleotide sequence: TGTGCCAGCCGAAGTGGGCGCCCCGTTGCTAACACCGGGGAGCTGTTTTTT. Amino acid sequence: CASRSGRPVANTGELFF.

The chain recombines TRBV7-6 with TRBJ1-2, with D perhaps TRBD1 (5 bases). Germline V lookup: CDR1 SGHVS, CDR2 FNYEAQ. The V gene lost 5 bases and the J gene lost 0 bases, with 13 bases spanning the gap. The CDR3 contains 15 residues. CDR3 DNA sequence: TGTGCCAGCAGCGACCAGGGAGTACCTAACTATGGCTACACCTTC. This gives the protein CASSDQGVPNYGYTF.

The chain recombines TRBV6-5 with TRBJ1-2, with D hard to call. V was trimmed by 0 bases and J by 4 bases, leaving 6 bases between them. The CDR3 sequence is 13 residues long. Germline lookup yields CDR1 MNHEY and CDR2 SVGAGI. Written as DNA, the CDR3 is TGTGCCAGCAGTTACTCAGCGGTCTATGGCTACACCTTC. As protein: CASSYSAVYGYTF.

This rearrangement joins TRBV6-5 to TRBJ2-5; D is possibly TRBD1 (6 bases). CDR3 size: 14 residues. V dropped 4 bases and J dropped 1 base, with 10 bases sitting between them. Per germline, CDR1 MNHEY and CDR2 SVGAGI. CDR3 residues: CASSSDRIQETQYF. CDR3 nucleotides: TGTGCCAGCAGTTCCGACAGGATCCAAGAGACCCAGTACTTC.

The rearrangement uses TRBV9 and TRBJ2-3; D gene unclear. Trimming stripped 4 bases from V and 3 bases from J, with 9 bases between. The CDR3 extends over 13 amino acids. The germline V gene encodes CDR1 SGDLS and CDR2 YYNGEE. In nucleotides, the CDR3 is TGTGCCAGCAGCCCTTGGGAAACAGATACGCAGTATTTT. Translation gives CASSPWETDTQYF.

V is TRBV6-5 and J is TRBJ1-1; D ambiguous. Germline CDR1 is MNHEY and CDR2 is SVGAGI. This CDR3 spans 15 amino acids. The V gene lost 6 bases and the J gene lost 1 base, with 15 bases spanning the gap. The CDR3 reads CASRGVGRPNTEAFF. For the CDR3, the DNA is TGTGCCAGCAGGGGAGTCGGGCGGCCGAACACTGAAGCTTTCTTT.

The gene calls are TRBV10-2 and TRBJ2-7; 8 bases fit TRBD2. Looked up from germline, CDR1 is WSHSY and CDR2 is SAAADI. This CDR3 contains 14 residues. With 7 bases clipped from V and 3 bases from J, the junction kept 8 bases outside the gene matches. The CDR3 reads CASTIAGTYYEQYF. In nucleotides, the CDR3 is TGCGCCAGCACAATAGCGGGGACTTACTACGAGCAGTACTTC.

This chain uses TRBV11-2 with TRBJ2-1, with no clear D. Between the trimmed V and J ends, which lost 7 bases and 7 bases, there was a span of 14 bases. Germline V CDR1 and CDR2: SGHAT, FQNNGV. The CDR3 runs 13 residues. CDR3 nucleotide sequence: TGTGCCAGCACAGCTTTAGTGTCTAATGAGCAGTTCTTC. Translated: CASTALVSNEQFF.

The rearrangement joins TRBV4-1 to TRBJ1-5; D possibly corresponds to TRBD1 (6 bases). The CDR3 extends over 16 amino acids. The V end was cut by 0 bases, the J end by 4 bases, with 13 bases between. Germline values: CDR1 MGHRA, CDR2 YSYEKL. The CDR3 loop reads CASSQDRDTSNQPQHF. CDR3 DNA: TGCGCCAGCAGCCAAGATAGGGACACATCAAATCAGCCCCAGCATTTT.

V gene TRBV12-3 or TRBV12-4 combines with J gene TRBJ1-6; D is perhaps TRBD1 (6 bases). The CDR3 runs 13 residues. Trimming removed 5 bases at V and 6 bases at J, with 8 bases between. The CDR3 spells CASSRTANSPLHF. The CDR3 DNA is TGTGCCAGCAGTCGGACAGCTAATTCACCCCTCCACTTT.

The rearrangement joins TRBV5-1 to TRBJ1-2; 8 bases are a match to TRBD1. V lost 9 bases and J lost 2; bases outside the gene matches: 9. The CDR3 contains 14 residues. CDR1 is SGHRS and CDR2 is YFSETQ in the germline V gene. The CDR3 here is CATYGTGTNYGYTF. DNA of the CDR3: TGCGCCACCTACGGGACAGGAACCAACTATGGCTACACCTTC.

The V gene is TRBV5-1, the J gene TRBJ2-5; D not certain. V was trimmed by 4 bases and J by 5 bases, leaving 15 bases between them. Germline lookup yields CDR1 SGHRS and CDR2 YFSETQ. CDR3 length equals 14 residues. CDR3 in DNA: TGCGCCAGCAGCCGACGCGTGGCTCTGGAGACCCAGTACTTC. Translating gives CASSRRVALETQYF.

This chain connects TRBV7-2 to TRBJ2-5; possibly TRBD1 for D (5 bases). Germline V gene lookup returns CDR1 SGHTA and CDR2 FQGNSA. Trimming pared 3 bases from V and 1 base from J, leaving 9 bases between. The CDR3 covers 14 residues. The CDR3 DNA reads TGTGCCAGCAGCTTTAAGGGGCTCCAAGAGACCCAGTACTTC. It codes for CASSFKGLQETQYF. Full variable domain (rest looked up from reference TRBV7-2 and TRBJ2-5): GAGVSQSPSNKVTEKGKDVELRCDPISGHTALYWYRQSLGQGLEFLIYFQGNSAPDKSGLPSDRFSAERTGGSVSTLTIQRTQQEDSAVYLCASSFKGLQETQYFGPGTRLLVL.